A selection of T cell receptor beta chains follows, all from one sample in a study of T cell changes during pregnancy in multiple sclerosis. Clones were sequenced by immunoSEQ multiplex PCR, and TCRdb holds only the in-frame ones, with some missing. Of tens of thousands of clones detected, 85% to 95% appear once; the ten largest clones hold 2.5% to 3.5%. The sequencing used peripheral blood, collected in the third trimester of pregnancy. The receptors come from a female donor in good health, enrolled as a control in a pregnancy study. Both conserved end residues are part of each CDR3. Fields, in order: D gene, V gene, CDR3 length, clone size, J gene, CDR3 DNA, CDR3 protein. The D gene is left open where the match is weak. The size entry is marked missing in some rows and otherwise reads once, few, many or a size class.

D: TRBD1; V: TRBV28; length: 14; size: -; J: TRBJ2-7; DNA: TGTGCCAGCAGCCCGGGACAGGTGTCCGGCGAGCAGTACTTC; CDR3: CASSPGQVSGEQYF
D: -; V: TRBV7-9; length: 15; size: -; J: TRBJ1-4; DNA: TGTGCCAGCAGCTTAGTAGGCGGGGCTTATGAAAAACTGTTTTTT; CDR3: CASSLVGGAYEKLFF
D: TRBD1; V: TRBV10-1; length: 18; size: -; J: TRBJ1-3; DNA: TGCGCCAGCAGTGAGTGTCGGGACAGGGGGAGCTCTGGAAACACCATATATTTT; CDR3: CASSECRDRGSSGNTIYF
D: -; V: TRBV6-6; length: 15; size: -; J: TRBJ1-2; DNA: TGTGCCAGCAGTTACGGCGGAGGGGCAAACTATGGCTACACCTTC; CDR3: CASSYGGGANYGYTF
D: -; V: TRBV15; length: 16; size: -; J: TRBJ2-1; DNA: TGTGCCACCAGCAGGCACCTCCCGGGGTCCGGCGATGAGCAGTTCTTC; CDR3: CATSRHLPGSGDEQFF
D: TRBD2; V: TRBV7-2; length: 19; size: -; J: TRBJ2-1; DNA: TGTGCCAGCAGCCCGGGACTAGCGGGAGGCCCTAAAAAGTACAATGAGCAGTTCTTC; CDR3: CASSPGLAGGPKKYNEQFF
D: TRBD1; V: TRBV15; length: 17; size: -; J: TRBJ2-1; DNA: TGTGCCACCAGCAGAGGGGACAGGCGAGGGGTGAACAATGAGCAGTTCTTC; CDR3: CATSRGDRRGVNNEQFF
D: -; V: TRBV5-4; length: 13; size: -; J: TRBJ1-2; DNA: TGTGCCAGCAGCTTTGACAGGCGTCAAGGCTACACCTTC; CDR3: CASSFDRRQGYTF
D: -; V: TRBV4-3; length: 13; size: -; J: TRBJ2-5; DNA: TGCGCCAGCAGCCAAGATTCCGAAGAGACCCAGTACTTC; CDR3: CASSQDSEETQYF
D: TRBD1; V: TRBV5-6; length: 14; size: -; J: TRBJ1-1; DNA: TGTGCCAGCAGCGGGACAGGGGGGAACACTGAAGCTTTCTTT; CDR3: CASSGTGGNTEAFF
D: TRBD1; V: TRBV5-4; length: 14; size: -; J: TRBJ1-2; DNA: TGTGCCAGCAGCTCAACCCAGGGGGCGCAAGGCTACACCTTC; CDR3: CASSSTQGAQGYTF
D: -; V: TRBV4-2; length: 14; size: few; J: TRBJ2-2; DNA: TGTGCCAGCAGCCAAGAGCGTGCCACCGGGGAGCTGTTTTTT; CDR3: CASSQERATGELFF
D: TRBD2; V: TRBV9; length: 16; size: -; J: TRBJ2-2; DNA: TGTGCCAGCAGCCCAAGAAGCGGGGGCTCGGGCGGGGAGCTGTTTTTT; CDR3: CASSPRSGGSGGELFF
D: -; V: TRBV27; length: 16; size: -; J: TRBJ2-7; DNA: TGTGCCAGCAGTCCCGGGACACAAAGTTTTGGCTACGAGCAGTACTTC; CDR3: CASSPGTQSFGYEQYF
D: TRBD1; V: TRBV4-1; length: 17; size: -; J: TRBJ1-6; DNA: TGCGCCAGCAGCCAAGTTCTCACCGGGACAGGGGGTTCACCCCTCCACTTT; CDR3: CASSQVLTGTGGSPLHF
D: -; V: TRBV7-2; length: 15; size: -; J: TRBJ1-1; DNA: TGTGCCAGCAGTCCAAGGCAGGGGAGTCACCTTGAAGCTTTCTTT; CDR3: CASSPRQGSHLEAFF
D: TRBD1; V: TRBV28; length: 15; size: -; J: TRBJ2-7; DNA: TGTGCCAGCAGTCCACCGACAGGGTTCTCGGGGGAGCAGTACTTC; CDR3: CASSPPTGFSGEQYF
D: TRBD1; V: TRBV5-4; length: 15; size: -; J: TRBJ1-2; DNA: TGTGCCAGCAGCTTCGGGACAGAGTTTAACTATGGCTACACCTTC; CDR3: CASSFGTEFNYGYTF
D: -; V: TRBV28; length: 13; size: -; J: TRBJ1-1; DNA: TGTGCCAGCAGCCCCGGGAGGGCCCCTGAAGCTTTCTTT; CDR3: CASSPGRAPEAFF
D: -; V: TRBV12-2; length: 19; size: -; J: TRBJ1-5; DNA: TGTGCAAGTCGCTTAGAATTGGGACAGGGGATATGGAGCAATCAGCCCCAGCATTTT; CDR3: CASRLELGQGIWSNQPQHF
D: TRBD1; V: TRBV28; length: 15; size: -; J: TRBJ2-5; DNA: TGTGCCAGCAGTGGCTCGACAGGGGGCGAGGAGACCCAGTACTTC; CDR3: CASSGSTGGEETQYF
D: TRBD2; V: TRBV23-1; length: 19; size: -; J: TRBJ2-2; DNA: TGCGCCAGCAGTCAATCGGGGACTAGCGGGAGAATGTACACCGGGGAGCTGTTTTTT; CDR3: CASSQSGTSGRMYTGELFF
D: -; V: TRBV7-2; length: 13; size: -; J: TRBJ2-5; DNA: TGTGCCAGCAGCTTAGGGGGGCGGGAGACCCAGTACTTC; CDR3: CASSLGGRETQYF
D: TRBD1; V: TRBV18; length: 15; size: few; J: TRBJ1-5; DNA: TGTGCCAGCTCACCTCCCGGCCACAGGGGTCAGCCCCAGCATTTT; CDR3: CASSPPGHRGQPQHF
D: -; V: TRBV2; length: 16; size: few; J: TRBJ1-6; DNA: TGTGCCAGCAGTGTGCGCAGCGGGACTACCCGTTCACCCCTCCACTTT; CDR3: CASSVRSGTTRSPLHF
D: -; V: TRBV2; length: 12; size: -; J: TRBJ1-3; DNA: TGTGCCAGCAGTAGCGCTGGAAACACCATATATTTT; CDR3: CASSSAGNTIYF
D: -; V: TRBV19; length: 12; size: -; J: TRBJ1-1; DNA: TGTGCCAGTAAAGTCGGGAACACTGAAGCTTTCTTT; CDR3: CASKVGNTEAFF
D: -; V: TRBV28; length: 15; size: -; J: TRBJ1-5; DNA: TGTGCCAGCAGTTTGGGGAGGGGGGATAGTCAGCCCCAGCATTTT; CDR3: CASSLGRGDSQPQHF
D: -; V: TRBV7-8; length: 14; size: -; J: TRBJ1-4; DNA: TGTGCCAGCAGCTTAGCGGGCCAACATGAAAAACTGTTTTTT; CDR3: CASSLAGQHEKLFF
D: -; V: TRBV28; length: 14; size: -; J: TRBJ1-2; DNA: TGTGCCAGCAGTCCGATCTTTACCTCCGGTGGCTACACCTTC; CDR3: CASSPIFTSGGYTF
D: -; V: TRBV4-1; length: 13; size: -; J: TRBJ2-1; DNA: TGCGCCAGCAGCCAAGACTTTAGTCGTGAGCAGTTCTTC; CDR3: CASSQDFSREQFF
D: -; V: TRBV6-1; length: 15; size: -; J: TRBJ1-5; DNA: TGTGCCAGCAGTGAAGCGTCGGCAGGGAGGCAGCCCCAGCATTTT; CDR3: CASSEASAGRQPQHF
D: -; V: TRBV7-9; length: 13; size: -; J: TRBJ2-3; DNA: TGTGCCAGCAGCATATCCCTAACGGATACGCAGTATTTT; CDR3: CASSISLTDTQYF
D: -; V: TRBV28; length: 17; size: -; J: TRBJ2-3; DNA: TGTGCCAGCAGTCCTTGGGCATCCACAGCTAGCACAGATACGCAGTATTTT; CDR3: CASSPWASTASTDTQYF
D: -; V: TRBV7-6; length: 12; size: once; J: TRBJ2-7; DNA: TGTGCCAGCAGCTCGATTCGGGGTGAGCAGTACTTC; CDR3: CASSSIRGEQYF
D: -; V: TRBV6-1; length: 12; size: -; J: TRBJ2-7; DNA: TGTGCCAGCAGTTGGCGGGTCTCCGAGCAGTACTTC; CDR3: CASSWRVSEQYF
D: -; V: TRBV5-1; length: 15; size: -; J: TRBJ2-7; DNA: TGCGCCAGCAGCTTTCAGGGGGGAAGGACCTACGAGCAGTACTTC; CDR3: CASSFQGGRTYEQYF
D: -; V: TRBV11-2; length: 14; size: -; J: TRBJ2-7; DNA: TGTGCCAGCAGCTTAACGGAGGGGCACTACGAGCAGTACTTC; CDR3: CASSLTEGHYEQYF
D: -; V: TRBV27; length: 14; size: -; J: TRBJ1-2; DNA: TGTGCCAGCAGTCCCGGGGGAGGTAACTATGGCTACACCTTC; CDR3: CASSPGGGNYGYTF
D: TRBD2; V: TRBV18; length: 17; size: -; J: TRBJ2-7; DNA: TGTGCCAGCTCCCGTTGGCGGGGGATCTCGGTCTCCTACGAGCAGTACTTC; CDR3: CASSRWRGISVSYEQYF